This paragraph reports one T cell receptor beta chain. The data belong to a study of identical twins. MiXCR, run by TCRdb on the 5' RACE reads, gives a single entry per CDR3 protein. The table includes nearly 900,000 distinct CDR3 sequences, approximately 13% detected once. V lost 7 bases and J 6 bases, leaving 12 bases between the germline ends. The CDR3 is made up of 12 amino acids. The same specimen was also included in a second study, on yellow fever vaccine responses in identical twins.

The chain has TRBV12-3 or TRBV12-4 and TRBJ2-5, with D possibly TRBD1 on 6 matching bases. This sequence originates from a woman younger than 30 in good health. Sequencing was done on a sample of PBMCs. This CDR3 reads CASTGQGQTQYF. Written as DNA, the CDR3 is TGTGCCAGCACTGGGCAGGGGCAGACCCAGTACTTC.